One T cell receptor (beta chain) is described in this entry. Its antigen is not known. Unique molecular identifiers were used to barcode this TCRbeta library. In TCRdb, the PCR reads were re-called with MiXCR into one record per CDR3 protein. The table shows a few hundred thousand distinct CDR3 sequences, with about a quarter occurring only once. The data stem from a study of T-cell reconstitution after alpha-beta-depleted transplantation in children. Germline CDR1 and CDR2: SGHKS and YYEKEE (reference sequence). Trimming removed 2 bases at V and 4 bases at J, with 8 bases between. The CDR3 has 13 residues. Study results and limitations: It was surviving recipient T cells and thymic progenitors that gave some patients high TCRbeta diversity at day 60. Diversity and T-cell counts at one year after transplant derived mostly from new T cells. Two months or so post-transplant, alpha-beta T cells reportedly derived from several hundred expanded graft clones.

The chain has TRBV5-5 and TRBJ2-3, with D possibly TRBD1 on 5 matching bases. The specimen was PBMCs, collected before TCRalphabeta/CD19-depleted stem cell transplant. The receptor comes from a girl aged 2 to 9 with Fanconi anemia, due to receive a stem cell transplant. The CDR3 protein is CASSLWGSDTQYF. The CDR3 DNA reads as TGTGCCAGCAGCTTATGGGGCTCAGATACGCAGTATTTT.